This T cell receptor (beta chain) appears in the sequencing data of a study of identifying expanded T cells in peripheral blood. Sequencing was performed with immunoSEQ multiplex PCR; in TCRdb, only in-frame clones are kept and a portion is missing. The sample lists approximately 110,000 clones, roughly 90% seen once, with approximately 8% in the top ten. V was pared by 8 bases and J by 6 bases, with 8 bases of the junction left unmatched. Germline values: CDR1 MNHEY, CDR2 SMNVEV (reference sequence). CDR3 length: 14 amino acids. With respect to this clone: No antigen is known for it.

Collection occurred without any documented infections or immune events in donors. Regarding the study as a whole: Across healthy donors, higher total template counts meant significantly greater roughly two-week count variance. Differentially abundant clones: 0.95 to 1.5 between replicates, about 16 at roughly 13 days, less than 20 at four.

The rearrangement joins TRBV27 to TRBJ1-4; the match to TRBD1 covers 8 bases. This TCR was recovered from a person between 18 and 70 years old in good health. Sequenced: blood. CDR3 sequence (DNA): TGTGCCAGCGGGAAGACAGGGGTGGATGAAAAACTGTTTTTT. Encoded protein: CASGKTGVDEKLFF.